This T cell receptor beta chain was found in a study of CD8 T cells in Susac syndrome. Random hexamers were used to reverse transcribe the RNA input (about 0.5 to 1 ug). Amplification of TCR beta CDR3 across 54 Vbeta and 13 Jbeta was performed with immunoSEQ multiplex PCR. TCRdb itself ran the immunoSEQ multiplex PCR reads through MiXCR, one entry per CDR3 protein. The sample carries around 190,000 distinct CDR3 sequences, approximately 94% recorded once. Sequencing of TCR beta was performed on blood CD8+ T cells and on blood CD4+ T cells. Negative isolation was applied to CD8+ and CD4+ T cells, and FACS enrichment was applied to TEMRA cells. The germline V gene has CDR1 MNHNS and CDR2 SASEGT. The CDR3 runs 13 residues. Trimming removed 7 bases from V and 4 bases from J, with 13 bases in between.

The J gene is TRBJ2-5, the V gene TRBV6-1, with D possibly being TRBD1 or TRBD2 (5 bases each). This TCR was recovered from a human donor in good health. The sequencing input was CD4+ T cells from PBMCs. The DNA of the CDR3 is TGTGCCAGCACCCCCGAGGGGCGAGAGACCCAGTACTTC. This codes for CASTPEGRETQYF.